This record concerns one T cell receptor (beta chain) sequence. This clone's antigen is unknown. Base qualities are missing; no much larger clone stands one base away. This record belongs to a study of patients and donors after allogeneic stem cell transplantation (dated by TCRdb to 2019 to 2021). Preparation of the library involved RT-PCR. Data came from a NextSeq 550. TCRdb redid the processing of the public reads, applying fastp at Q25 and MiXCR, and retained in-frame beta chains. Duplicate CDR3 protein sequences are folded into a single record with the most common DNA and genes. The sample data list about 960,000 distinct CDR3 sequences, and under 20% of these were observed just once. Jointly, the top ten make up roughly 6% of the sample. Per the germline V gene, MNHNS is the CDR1 and SASEGT is the CDR2. From the cysteine up to the phenylalanine, the CDR3 has a length of 13 residues. CDR3 DNA is the only sequence kept; it has 39 bases, read in frame from the first base. V is reduced by 6 bases and J by 6 bases, leaving a spacing of 11 bases between them.

Sequenced input: blood, either unsorted or a sorted T cell fraction (not recorded which). The rearranged segments are TRBV6-1 and TRBJ2-2; TRBD2 is a weak D gene call, 7 bases matching. This sequence originates from a human donor who was either an allogeneic HSCT recipient or a stem cell or donor lymphocyte infusion donor (not recorded which). It is not recorded whose cells these are; they may come from a transplant donor. CDR3 region: CASRGEGAGELFF. The DNA sequence is as follows: TGTGCCAGCAGGGGGGAGGGGGCCGGGGAGCTGTTTTTT.